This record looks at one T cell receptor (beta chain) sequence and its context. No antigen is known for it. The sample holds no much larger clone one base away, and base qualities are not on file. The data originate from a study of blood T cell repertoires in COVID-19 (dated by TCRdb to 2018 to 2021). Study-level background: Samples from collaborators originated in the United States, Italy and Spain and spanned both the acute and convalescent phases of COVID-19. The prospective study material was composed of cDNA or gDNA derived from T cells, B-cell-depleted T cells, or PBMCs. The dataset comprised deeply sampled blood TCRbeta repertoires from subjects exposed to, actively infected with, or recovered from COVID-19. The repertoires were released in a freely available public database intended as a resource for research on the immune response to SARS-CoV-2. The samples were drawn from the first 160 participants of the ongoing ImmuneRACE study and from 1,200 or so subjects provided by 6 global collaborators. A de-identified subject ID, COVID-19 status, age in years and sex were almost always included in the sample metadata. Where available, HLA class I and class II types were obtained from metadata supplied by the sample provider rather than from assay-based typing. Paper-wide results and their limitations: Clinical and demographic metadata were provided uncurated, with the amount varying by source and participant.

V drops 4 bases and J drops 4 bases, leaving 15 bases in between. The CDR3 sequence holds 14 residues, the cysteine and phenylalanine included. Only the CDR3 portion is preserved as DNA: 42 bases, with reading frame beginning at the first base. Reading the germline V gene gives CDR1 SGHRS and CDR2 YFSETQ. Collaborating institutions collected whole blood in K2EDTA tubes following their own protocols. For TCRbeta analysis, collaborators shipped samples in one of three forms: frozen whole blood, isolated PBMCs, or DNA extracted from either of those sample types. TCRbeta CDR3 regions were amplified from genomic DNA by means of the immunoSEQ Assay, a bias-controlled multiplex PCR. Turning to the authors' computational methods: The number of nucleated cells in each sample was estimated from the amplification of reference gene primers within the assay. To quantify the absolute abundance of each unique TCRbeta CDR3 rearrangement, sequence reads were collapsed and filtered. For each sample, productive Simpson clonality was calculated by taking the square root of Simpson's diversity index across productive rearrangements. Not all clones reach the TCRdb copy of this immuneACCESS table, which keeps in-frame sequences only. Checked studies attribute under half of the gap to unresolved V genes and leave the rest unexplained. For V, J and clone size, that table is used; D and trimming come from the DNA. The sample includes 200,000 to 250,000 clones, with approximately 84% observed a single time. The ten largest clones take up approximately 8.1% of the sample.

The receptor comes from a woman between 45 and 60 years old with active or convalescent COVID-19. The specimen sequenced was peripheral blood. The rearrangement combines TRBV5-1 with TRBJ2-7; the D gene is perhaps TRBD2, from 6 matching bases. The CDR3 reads CASSPGVSSYEQYF. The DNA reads TGCGCCAGCAGCCCGGGAGTCTCTTCATACGAGCAGTACTTC.